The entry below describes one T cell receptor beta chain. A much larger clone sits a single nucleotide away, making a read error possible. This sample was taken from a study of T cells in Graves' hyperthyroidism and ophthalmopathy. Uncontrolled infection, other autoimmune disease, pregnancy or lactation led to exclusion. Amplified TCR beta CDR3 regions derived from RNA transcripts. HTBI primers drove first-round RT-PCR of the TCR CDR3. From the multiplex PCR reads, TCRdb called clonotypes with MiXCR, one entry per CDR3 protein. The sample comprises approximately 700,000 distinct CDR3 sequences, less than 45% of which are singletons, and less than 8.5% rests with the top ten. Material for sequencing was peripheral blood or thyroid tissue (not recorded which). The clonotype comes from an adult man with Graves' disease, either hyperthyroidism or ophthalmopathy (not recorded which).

CDR3 protein: CATSPPGPEAFF. CDR3 bases: TGTGCCACCAGCCCACCCGGGCCTGAAGCTTTCTTT. The genes are TRBV24-1 and TRBJ1-1, with D unresolved. V lost 7 bases and J lost 6, with 11 bases in between. The CDR3 spans 12 residues. The germline CDR1 and CDR2 sequences are KGHDR and SFDVKD.